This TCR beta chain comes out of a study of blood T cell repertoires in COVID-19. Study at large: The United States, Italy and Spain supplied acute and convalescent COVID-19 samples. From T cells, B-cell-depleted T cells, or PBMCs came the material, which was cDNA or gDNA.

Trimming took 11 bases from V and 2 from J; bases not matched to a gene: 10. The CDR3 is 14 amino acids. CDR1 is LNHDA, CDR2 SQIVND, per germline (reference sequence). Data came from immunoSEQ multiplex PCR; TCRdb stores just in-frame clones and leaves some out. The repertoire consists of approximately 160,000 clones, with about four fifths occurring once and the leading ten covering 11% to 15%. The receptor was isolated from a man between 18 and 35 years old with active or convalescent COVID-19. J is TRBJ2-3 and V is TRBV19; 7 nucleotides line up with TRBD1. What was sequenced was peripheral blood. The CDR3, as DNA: TGTGCCGCCTCCCCGGACAGGTTCACAGATACGCAGTATTTT. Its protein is CAASPDRFTDTQYF.